Shown below are 12 T cell receptor beta chains from a single sample sequenced in a study of CD8 T cells in Susac syndrome. After extraction with the RNeasy kit, 0.5 to 1 ug of the RNA was reverse transcribed using random hexamers. TCRdb used MiXCR to reprocess the immunoSEQ multiplex PCR reads, holding one entry per CDR3 protein. The table lists some 96,000 distinct CDR3 sequences, roughly 96% of them singletons, with 0.25% to 0.35% in the top ten. Sequencing was carried out using CD8+ T cells from PBMCs. These receptors were taken from a human donor with Susac syndrome.

J is TRBJ1-4 and V is TRBV20-1; D is possibly TRBD1 (6 bases). CDR1 DFQATT and CDR2 SNEGSKA come from the germline V gene (reference sequence). V was shortened by 6 bases and J by 5 bases, with 13 bases between the two germline ends. This CDR3 has 13 amino acids. CDR3 residues: CSAPQGPNEKLFF. CDR3 nucleotide sequence: TGCAGTGCCCCACAGGGTCCCAATGAAAAACTGTTTTTT.

The chain uses TRBV7-9 and TRBJ2-1; 7 nucleotides line up with TRBD2. V lost 2 bases to trimming and J lost 8 bases; unmatched junction nucleotides: 15. Looked up from germline, CDR1 is SEHNR and CDR2 is FQNEAQ (reference sequence). The CDR3 spans 17 residues. This chain's CDR3 is CASSLSPLSGIADEQFF. The CDR3 nucleotides read TGTGCCAGCAGCTTATCCCCTCTCAGCGGGATCGCGGATGAGCAGTTCTTC.

In this sample, this clonotype turned up once. The gene calls are TRBV3-1 and TRBJ2-7; no firm D call. With 5 bases removed from V and 3 bases from J, the gap between germline ends came to 11 bases. The CDR3 is made up of 13 amino acids. CDR1 LGHDT and CDR2 YNNKEL come from the germline V gene (reference sequence). The CDR3 region is CASSYGASYEQYF. CDR3 DNA: TGTGCCAGCAGCTATGGCGCCAGCTACGAGCAGTACTTC.

V and J are TRBV6-6 and TRBJ2-7; the match to TRBD1 covers 7 bases. Per germline, CDR1 MNHNY and CDR2 SVGAGI (reference sequence). V gave up 2 bases and J gave up 5 bases; unmatched junction bases: 6. CDR3 size: 14 residues. The DNA of the CDR3 is TGTGCCAGCAGTTACGACAGGGTAAGAAACGAGCAGTACTTC. It codes for CASSYDRVRNEQYF.

The chain employs TRBV3-1 and TRBJ1-1; no firm D call. Deletions cut 4 bases from V and 1 base from J, with 7 bases between. The germline V gene has CDR1 LGHDT and CDR2 YNNKEL (reference sequence). The CDR3 loop spans 13 amino acids. The CDR3 region is CASSPPRNTEAFF. The CDR3 coding sequence is TGTGCCAGCAGCCCCCCACGGAACACTGAAGCTTTCTTT. Full variable domain (missing parts from reference TRBV3-1 and TRBJ1-1): DTAVSQTPKYLVTQMGNDKSIKCEQNLGHDTMYWYKQDSKKFLKIMFSYNNKELIINETVPNRFSPKSPDKAHLNLHINSLELGDSAVYFCASSPPRNTEAFFGQGTRLTVV.

The rearrangement links TRBV4-1 to TRBJ2-1; D is unresolved. This CDR3 contains 13 residues. Germline loops: CDR1 MGHRA, CDR2 YSYEKL. Trimming removed 1 base at V and 8 bases at J, with 9 bases between. The CDR3 nucleotides read TGCGCCAGCAGCCAAGCCAGGATAGATGAGCAGTTCTTC. Residues: CASSQARIDEQFF.

The chain combines TRBV3-1 with TRBJ1-2; D remains ambiguous. V was clipped by 0 bases and J by 8 bases, with 7 bases between them. The CDR3 is 12 residues long. Germline V gene lookup returns CDR1 LGHDT and CDR2 YNNKEL (reference sequence). The CDR3 DNA follows: TGTGCCAGCAGCCAAGATTCCGCCGGCTACACCTTC. The encoded protein is CASSQDSAGYTF.

The CDR3 protein is CATLDPDRGVHGYTF. The CDR3 nucleotides are TGTGCCACCCTTGACCCCGACAGGGGGGTACATGGCTACACCTTC. This rearrangement joins TRBV19 to TRBJ1-2; 9 bases match TRBD1. The V gene end was trimmed by 10 bases and the J gene end by 6 bases; junction bases not matched to a gene: 15. This CDR3 comprises 15 residues. The germline V gene encodes CDR1 LNHDA and CDR2 SQIVND (reference sequence).

The V and J genes are TRBV5-1 and TRBJ2-7; possible D gene TRBD2, 5 bases. The V and J ends lost 0 bases and 3 bases respectively, with 10 bases between them. Germline CDR1 is SGHRS and CDR2 is YFSETQ. The CDR3 sequence is 14 residues long. CDR3 protein: CASSLARGDYEQYF. The CDR3 region has the DNA TGCGCCAGCAGCTTGGCCCGGGGAGACTACGAGCAGTACTTC.

The chain links TRBV9 to TRBJ1-1, with a possible D match to TRBD1 (5 bases). CDR3 length equals 14 residues. The germline V and J ends were trimmed by 3 bases and 0 bases, with 9 bases remaining between them. Per the germline V gene, CDR1 is SGDLS and CDR2 is YYNGEE. The CDR3 sequence is CASSATAMNTEAFF. The CDR3 coding sequence is TGTGCCAGCAGCGCGACAGCGATGAACACTGAAGCTTTCTTT.

J is TRBJ2-1 and V is TRBV20-1; 7 bases match TRBD1. From germline, CDR1 is DFQATT and CDR2 SNEGSKA (reference sequence). This CDR3 comprises 13 residues. V trimming: 4 bases; J trimming: 3 bases; junction bases outside the gene matches: 3. Written as DNA, the CDR3 is TGCAGTGCTAAGGGACAGTACTACAATGAGCAGTTCTTC. Its translation is CSAKGQYYNEQFF.

The table lists this clonotype with a count of one. The V and J genes are TRBV29-1 and TRBJ2-5; TRBD2 matches 7 bases. Trimming took 5 bases from V and 4 from J; bases not matched to a gene: 10. Germline V gene sequence: CDR1 SQVTM, CDR2 ANQGSEA. The CDR3 covers 14 residues. CDR3 DNA: TGCAGCGTTACAGTCTGGGGGGGAACAGAGACCCAGTACTTC. Its translation: CSVTVWGGTETQYF.